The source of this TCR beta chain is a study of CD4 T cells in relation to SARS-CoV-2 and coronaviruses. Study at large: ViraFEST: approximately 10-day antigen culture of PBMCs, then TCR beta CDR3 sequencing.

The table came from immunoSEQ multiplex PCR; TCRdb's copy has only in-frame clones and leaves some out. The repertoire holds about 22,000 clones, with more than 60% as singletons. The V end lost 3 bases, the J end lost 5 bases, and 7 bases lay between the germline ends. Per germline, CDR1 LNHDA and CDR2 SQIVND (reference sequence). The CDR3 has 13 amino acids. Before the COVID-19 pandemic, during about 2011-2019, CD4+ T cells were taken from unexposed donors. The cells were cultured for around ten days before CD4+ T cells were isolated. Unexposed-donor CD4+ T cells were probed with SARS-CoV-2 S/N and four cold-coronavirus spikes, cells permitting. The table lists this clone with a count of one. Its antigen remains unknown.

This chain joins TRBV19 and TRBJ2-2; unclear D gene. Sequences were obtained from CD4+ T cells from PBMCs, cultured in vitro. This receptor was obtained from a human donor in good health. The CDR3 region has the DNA TGTGCCAGTAGTATTGACCCAACCGGGGAGCTGTTTTTT. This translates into CASSIDPTGELFF.